A selection of T cell receptor beta chains follows, all from one sample in a study of beta chain features in type 1 diabetes. TCRdb's table, derived via immunoSEQ multiplex PCR, lists solely in-frame clones and lacks some. Of 250,000 to 350,000 clones in the sample, 15% were seen once. The sample taken for sequencing was naive CD4+ T cells from blood. These TCRs come from a man aged 18-30 years with type 1 diabetes. Each CDR3 is given with its conserved first and last residue. A D gene is named only where the DNA matches it firmly. Clone sizes are given selectively: once, few, many, or a class where the clone is expanded.

CDR3aa: CASSEGLRTDTQYF
CDR3nt: TGTGCCAGCAGTGAAGGACTGCGCACAGATACGCAGTATTTT
len: 14
v_gene: TRBV6-1
d_gene: -
j_gene: TRBJ2-3
abundance: -

CDR3aa: CASSLRTSGSTDTQYF
CDR3nt: TGCGCCAGCAGCTTAAGGACTAGCGGGAGCACAGATACGCAGTATTTT
len: 16
v_gene: TRBV5-1
d_gene: TRBD2
j_gene: TRBJ2-3
abundance: -

CDR3aa: CASSLVGTTGEQFF
CDR3nt: TGTGCCAGCAGTTTAGTCGGGACTACCGGTGAGCAGTTCTTC
len: 14
v_gene: TRBV27
d_gene: TRBD2
j_gene: TRBJ2-1
abundance: -

CDR3aa: CASSRAGDAPQQFF
CDR3nt: TGTGCCAGCAGCCGGGCAGGGGACGCTCCCCAGCAGTTCTTC
len: 14
v_gene: TRBV6-6
d_gene: -
j_gene: TRBJ2-1
abundance: few

CDR3aa: CASSLAGLNQPQHF
CDR3nt: TGTGCCAGCAGCTTGGCAGGGTTGAATCAGCCCCAGCATTTT
len: 14
v_gene: TRBV7-9
d_gene: -
j_gene: TRBJ1-5
abundance: -

CDR3aa: CSVQGFSGNTIYF
CDR3nt: TGCAGCGTTCAGGGGTTCTCTGGAAACACCATATATTTT
len: 13
v_gene: TRBV29-1
d_gene: -
j_gene: TRBJ1-3
abundance: -

CDR3aa: CASSQDYSSGNTIYF
CDR3nt: TGCGCCAGCAGCCAAGATTACAGCTCTGGAAACACCATATATTTT
len: 15
v_gene: TRBV4-3
d_gene: -
j_gene: TRBJ1-3
abundance: few

CDR3aa: CASSDGHQETQYF
CDR3nt: TGCGCCAGCAGTGATGGACATCAAGAGACCCAGTACTTC
len: 13
v_gene: TRBV10-1
d_gene: -
j_gene: TRBJ2-5
abundance: few

CDR3aa: CASSSPQPNTQYF
CDR3nt: TGCGCCAGCAGCTCCCCACAGCCGAATACGCAGTATTTT
len: 13
v_gene: TRBV5-1
d_gene: -
j_gene: TRBJ2-3
abundance: -

CDR3aa: CASSISDEQFF
CDR3nt: TGTGCCAGCAGCATAAGCGATGAGCAGTTCTTC
len: 11
v_gene: TRBV7-9
d_gene: -
j_gene: TRBJ2-1
abundance: -

CDR3aa: CASSYGSGTGTYEQYF
CDR3nt: TGTGCCAGCAGTTACGGGTCCGGGACAGGGACCTACGAGCAGTACTTC
len: 16
v_gene: TRBV6-5
d_gene: TRBD1
j_gene: TRBJ2-7
abundance: -

CDR3aa: CASSAGGLPYEQYF
CDR3nt: TGTGCCAGCAGCGCTGGGGGGTTACCCTACGAGCAGTACTTC
len: 14
v_gene: TRBV5-6
d_gene: -
j_gene: TRBJ2-7
abundance: -

CDR3aa: CASSESVAGEGEQFF
CDR3nt: TGCGCCAGCAGTGAGTCGGTAGCGGGAGAAGGTGAGCAGTTCTTC
len: 15
v_gene: TRBV10-1
d_gene: TRBD2
j_gene: TRBJ2-1
abundance: few

CDR3aa: CASSSLAGVPFF
CDR3nt: TGTGCCAGCAGTTCTCTAGCGGGAGTTCCCTTCTTC
len: 12
v_gene: TRBV27
d_gene: TRBD2
j_gene: TRBJ2-1
abundance: -

CDR3aa: CAIARGLETQYF
CDR3nt: TGTGCCATCGCAAGGGGGTTGGAGACCCAGTACTTC
len: 12
v_gene: TRBV10-3
d_gene: -
j_gene: TRBJ2-5
abundance: -

CDR3aa: CASSPNLRGSGRSTDTQYF
CDR3nt: TGTGCCAGCAGCCCCAACCTACGAGGTAGCGGGAGGAGCACAGATACGCAGTATTTT
len: 19
v_gene: TRBV5-4
d_gene: TRBD2
j_gene: TRBJ2-3
abundance: few